The clone carrying this TCR beta chain has a handful of counts. The target antigen is unknown. The sample belongs to a study of T cell repertoires in cytomegalovirus infection. MiXCR was run by TCRdb on the reads, yielding one entry per CDR3 protein. Among under 500,000 distinct CDR3 sequences listed, 42% were seen once. Looked up from germline, CDR1 is LGHNT and CDR2 is FRNRAP. The CDR3 extends over 14 amino acids. V shed 1 base and J shed 9 bases, with 10 bases lying between them. Study-level results: Clonotype analysis showed dominance of the ex vivo response by HLA-C-restricted CMV-specific TCR beta clonotypes.

The TCR originated in a human donor in good health (CMV status not recorded). Some clones in this sample may be carry-over from other donors' samples. The rearrangement links TRBV12-5 to TRBJ1-6, with no clear D. Sample: cultured PBMCs, taken from culture after CMV antigen stimulation. The CDR3 region is CASGLGVLGSPLHF. The CDR3 coding sequence is TGTGCTAGTGGTTTGGGGGTCCTAGGTTCACCCCTCCACTTT.